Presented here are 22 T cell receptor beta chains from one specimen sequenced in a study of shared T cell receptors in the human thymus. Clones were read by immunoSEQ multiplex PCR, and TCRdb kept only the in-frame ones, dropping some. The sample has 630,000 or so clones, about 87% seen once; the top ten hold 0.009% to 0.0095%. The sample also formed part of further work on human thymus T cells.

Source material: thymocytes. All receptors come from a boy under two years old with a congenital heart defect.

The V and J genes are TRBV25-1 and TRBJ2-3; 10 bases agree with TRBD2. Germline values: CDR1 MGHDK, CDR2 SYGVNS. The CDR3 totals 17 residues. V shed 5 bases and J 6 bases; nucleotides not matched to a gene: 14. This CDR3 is CASSSQREGQVPDTQYF. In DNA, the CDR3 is TGTGCCAGCAGTTCTCAGCGGGAGGGCCAAGTTCCGGATACGCAGTATTTT. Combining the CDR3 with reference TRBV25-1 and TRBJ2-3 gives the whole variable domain EADIYQTPRYLVIGTGKKITLECSQTMGHDKMYWYQQDPGMELHLIHYSYGVNSTEKGDLSSESTVSRIRTEHFPLTLESARPSHTSQYLCASSSQREGQVPDTQYFGPGTRLTVL.

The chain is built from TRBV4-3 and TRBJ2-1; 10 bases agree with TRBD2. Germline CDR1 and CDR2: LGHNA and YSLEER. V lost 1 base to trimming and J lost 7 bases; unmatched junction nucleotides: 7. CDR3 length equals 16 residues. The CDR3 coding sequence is TGCGCCAGCAGCCAAGTTACGGGACTAGCGTTAAATGAGCAGTTCTTC. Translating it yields CASSQVTGLALNEQFF.

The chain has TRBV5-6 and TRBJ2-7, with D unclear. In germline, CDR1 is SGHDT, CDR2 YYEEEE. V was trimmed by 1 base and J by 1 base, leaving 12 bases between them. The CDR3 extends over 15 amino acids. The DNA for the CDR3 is TGTGCCAGCAGCTTGTCTGCTGCTACGTCCTACGAGCAGTACTTC. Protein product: CASSLSAATSYEQYF.

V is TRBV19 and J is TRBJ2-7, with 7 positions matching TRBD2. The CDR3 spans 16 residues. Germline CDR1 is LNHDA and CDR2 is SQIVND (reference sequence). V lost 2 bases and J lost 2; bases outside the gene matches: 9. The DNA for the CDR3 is TGTGCCAGTAGTATACTGTGGGGGGGACTACCCTACGAGCAGTACTTC. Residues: CASSILWGGLPYEQYF.

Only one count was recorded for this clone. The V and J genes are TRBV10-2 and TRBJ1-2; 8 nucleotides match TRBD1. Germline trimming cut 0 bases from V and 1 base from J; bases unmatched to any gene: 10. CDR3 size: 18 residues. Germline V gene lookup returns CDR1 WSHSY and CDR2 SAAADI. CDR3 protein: CASSESPGGYGSNYGYTF. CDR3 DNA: TGCGCCAGCAGTGAGTCACCAGGGGGCTATGGTAGTAACTATGGCTACACCTTC.

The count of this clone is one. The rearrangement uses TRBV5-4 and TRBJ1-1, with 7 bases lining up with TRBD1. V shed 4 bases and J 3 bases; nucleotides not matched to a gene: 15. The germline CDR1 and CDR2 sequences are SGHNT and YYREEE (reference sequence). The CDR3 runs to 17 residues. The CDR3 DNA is TGTGCCAGCAGCCCCGGAAACCCGAGAGACAGGGACACTGAAGCTTTCTTT. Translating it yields CASSPGNPRDRDTEAFF.

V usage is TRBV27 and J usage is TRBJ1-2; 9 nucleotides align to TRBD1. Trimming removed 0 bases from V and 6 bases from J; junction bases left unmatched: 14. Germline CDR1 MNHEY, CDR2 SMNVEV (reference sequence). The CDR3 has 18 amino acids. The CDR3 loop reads CASSLSHPLSRQGDGYTF. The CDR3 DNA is TGTGCCAGCAGTTTATCACACCCCTTGTCAAGACAGGGGGATGGCTACACCTTC.

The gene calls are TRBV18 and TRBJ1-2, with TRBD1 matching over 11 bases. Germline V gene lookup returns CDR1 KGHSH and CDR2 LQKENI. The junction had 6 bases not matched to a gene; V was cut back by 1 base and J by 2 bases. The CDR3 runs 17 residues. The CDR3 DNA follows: TGTGCCAGCTCACCACGTCCCGGGACAGGGGGAAACTATGGCTACACCTTC. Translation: CASSPRPGTGGNYGYTF.

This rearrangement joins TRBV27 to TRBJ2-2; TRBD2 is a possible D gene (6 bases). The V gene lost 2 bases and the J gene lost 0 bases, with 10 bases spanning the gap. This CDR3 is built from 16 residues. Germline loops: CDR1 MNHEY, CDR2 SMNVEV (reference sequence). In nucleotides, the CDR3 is TGTGCCAGCAGTTTAAGAGGGACTCCGAACACCGGGGAGCTGTTTTTT. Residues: CASSLRGTPNTGELFF.

The DNA for the CDR3 is TGTGCCAGTAGTATCTTAGGAGACACCGGGGAGCTGTTTTTT. Protein sequence: CASSILGDTGELFF. V and J are TRBV19 and TRBJ2-2; D uncertain. Germline lookup yields CDR1 LNHDA and CDR2 SQIVND (reference sequence). The CDR3 has 14 residues. Trimming removed 3 bases at V and 3 bases at J, with 8 bases between.

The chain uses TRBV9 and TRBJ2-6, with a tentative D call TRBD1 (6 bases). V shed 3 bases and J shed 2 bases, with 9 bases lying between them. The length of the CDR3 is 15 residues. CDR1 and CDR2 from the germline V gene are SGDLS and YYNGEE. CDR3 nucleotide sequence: TGTGCCAGCAGCGGATACAGGGCTGGGGCCAACGTCCTGACTTTC. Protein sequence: CASSGYRAGANVLTF.

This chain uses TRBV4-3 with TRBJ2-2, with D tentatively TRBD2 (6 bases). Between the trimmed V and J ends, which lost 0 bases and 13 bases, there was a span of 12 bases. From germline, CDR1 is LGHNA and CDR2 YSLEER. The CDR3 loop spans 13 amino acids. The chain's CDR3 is CASSQEPGVGLFF. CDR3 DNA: TGCGCCAGCAGCCAAGAACCGGGGGTAGGGCTGTTTTTT.

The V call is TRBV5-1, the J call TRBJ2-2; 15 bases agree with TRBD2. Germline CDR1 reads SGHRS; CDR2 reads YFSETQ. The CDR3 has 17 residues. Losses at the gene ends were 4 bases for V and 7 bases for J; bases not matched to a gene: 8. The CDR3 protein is CASSPGTSGRRNGELFF. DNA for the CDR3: TGCGCCAGCAGCCCAGGGACTAGCGGGAGGCGGAACGGGGAGCTGTTTTTT. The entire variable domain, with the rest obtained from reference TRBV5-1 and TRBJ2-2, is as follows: KAGVTQTPRYLIKTRGQQVTLSCSPISGHRSVSWYQQTPGQGLQFLFEYFSETQRNKGNFPGRFSGRQFSNSRSEMNVSTLELGDSALYLCASSPGTSGRRNGELFFGEGSRLTVL.

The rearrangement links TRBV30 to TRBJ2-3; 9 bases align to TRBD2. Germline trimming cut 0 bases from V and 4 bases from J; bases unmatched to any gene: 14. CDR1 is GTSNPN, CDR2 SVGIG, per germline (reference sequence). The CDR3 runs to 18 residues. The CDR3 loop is CAWSVNSGASGISDTQYF. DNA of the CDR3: TGTGCCTGGAGTGTCAACTCAGGAGCTAGCGGGATTTCAGATACGCAGTATTTT.

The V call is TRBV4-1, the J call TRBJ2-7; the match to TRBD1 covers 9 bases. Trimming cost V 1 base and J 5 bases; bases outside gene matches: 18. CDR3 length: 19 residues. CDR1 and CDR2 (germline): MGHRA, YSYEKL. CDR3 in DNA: TGCGCCAGCAGCCAAGGGGACACGAGCCGGGACAGGGTAGGCCACGAGCAGTACTTC. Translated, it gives CASSQGDTSRDRVGHEQYF.

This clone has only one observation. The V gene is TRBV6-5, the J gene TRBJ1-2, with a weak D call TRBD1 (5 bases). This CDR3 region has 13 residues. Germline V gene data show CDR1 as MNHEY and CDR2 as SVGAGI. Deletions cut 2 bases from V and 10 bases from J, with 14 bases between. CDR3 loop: CASSYGGGLVYTF. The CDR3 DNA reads TGTGCCAGCAGTTACGGGGGAGGTTTAGTCTACACCTTC.

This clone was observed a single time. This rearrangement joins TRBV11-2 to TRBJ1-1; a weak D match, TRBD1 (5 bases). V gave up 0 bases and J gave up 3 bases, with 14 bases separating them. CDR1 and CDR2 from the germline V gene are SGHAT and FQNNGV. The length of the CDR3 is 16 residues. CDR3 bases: TGTGCCAGCAGCTTAGAGGAGGGTTCCAGGGACACTGAAGCTTTCTTT. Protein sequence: CASSLEEGSRDTEAFF.

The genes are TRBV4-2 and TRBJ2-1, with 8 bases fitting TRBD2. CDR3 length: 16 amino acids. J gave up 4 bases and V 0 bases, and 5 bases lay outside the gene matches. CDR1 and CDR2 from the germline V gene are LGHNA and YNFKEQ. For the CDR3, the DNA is TGTGCCAGCAGCCAAGAGGAAGCGGGGGCGTACAATGAGCAGTTCTTC. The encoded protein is CASSQEEAGAYNEQFF.

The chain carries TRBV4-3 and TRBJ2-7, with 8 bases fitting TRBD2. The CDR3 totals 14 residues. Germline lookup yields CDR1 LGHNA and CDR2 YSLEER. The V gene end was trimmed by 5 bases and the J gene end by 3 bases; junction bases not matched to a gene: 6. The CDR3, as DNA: TGCGCCAGCAGCTTACGGACTAGCAGCTACGAGCAGTACTTC. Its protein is CASSLRTSSYEQYF.

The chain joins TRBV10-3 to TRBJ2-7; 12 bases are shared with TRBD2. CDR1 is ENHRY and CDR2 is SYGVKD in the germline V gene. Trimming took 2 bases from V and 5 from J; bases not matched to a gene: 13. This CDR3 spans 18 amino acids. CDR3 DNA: TGTGCCATCAGTGAGGCCCACCTACTAGCGGGAGGACGTAACGAGCAGTACTTC. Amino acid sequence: CAISEAHLLAGGRNEQYF.

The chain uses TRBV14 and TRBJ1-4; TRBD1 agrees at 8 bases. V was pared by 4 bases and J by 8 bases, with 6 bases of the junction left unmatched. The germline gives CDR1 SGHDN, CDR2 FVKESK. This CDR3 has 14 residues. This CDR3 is CASSRQGIEEKLFF. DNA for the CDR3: TGTGCCAGCAGCCGACAGGGGATTGAGGAAAAACTGTTTTTT. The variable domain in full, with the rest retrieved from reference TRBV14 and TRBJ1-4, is EAGVTQFPSHSVIEKGQTVTLRCDPISGHDNLYWYRRVMGKEIKFLLHFVKESKQDESGMPNNRFLAERTGGTYSTLKVQPAELEDSGVYFCASSRQGIEEKLFFGSGTQLSVL.

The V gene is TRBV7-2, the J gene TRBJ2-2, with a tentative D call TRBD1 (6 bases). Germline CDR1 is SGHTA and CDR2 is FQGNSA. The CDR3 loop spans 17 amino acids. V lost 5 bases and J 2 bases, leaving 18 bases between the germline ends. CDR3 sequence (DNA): TGTGCCAGCAGCCCAAAGGGGGATTTTAATAACACCGGGGAGCTGTTTTTT. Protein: CASSPKGDFNNTGELFF.